The 26 T cell receptor beta chains below come from one sample, sequenced in a study of control samples from healthy donors and cancer patients. Sequenced by immunoSEQ multiplex PCR; TCRdb stores in-frame clones only, minus some. The sample carries about 150,000 clones, 94% recorded once. Sequencing was performed on blood. All receptors come from a man aged 35-49 years in good health.

This clone was detected once. V usage is TRBV6-5 and J usage is TRBJ1-5; a possible D gene is TRBD1 (5 bases). Germline CDR1 and CDR2: MNHEY and SVGAGI. This CDR3 has 14 amino acids. V lost 0 bases and J 7 bases, leaving 10 bases between the germline ends. CDR3 nucleotide sequence: TGTGCCAGCAGTTACTCATTGGGGGACCAGCCCCAGCATTTT. This encodes CASSYSLGDQPQHF.

This chain links TRBV11-1 with TRBJ2-1; 10 bases are a match to TRBD2. Unmatched junction bases numbered 6, after V lost 6 bases and J lost 7 bases. The CDR3 sequence is 14 residues long. Germline-derived CDR1 and CDR2 are SGHAT and FQDESV (reference sequence). CDR3 amino acids: CASSAAGGLNEQFF. DNA of the CDR3: TGTGCCAGCAGTGCAGCGGGGGGGCTAAATGAGCAGTTCTTC.

V is TRBV12-5 and J is TRBJ2-7; perhaps TRBD2 as D (6 bases). V was cut by 1 base and J by 2 bases, with 6 bases left in between. There are 13 residues in the CDR3. In germline, CDR1 is LGHNT, CDR2 FRNRAP. The CDR3 DNA follows: TGTGCTAGTGGTTTGGGGGGGGCCTACGAGCAGTACTTC. It yields the protein CASGLGGAYEQYF.

The rearrangement links TRBV6-2 or TRBV6-3 to TRBJ1-6; D not certain. CDR3 length: 18 residues. Germline CDR1 MNHEY, CDR2 SVGEGT. V lost 0 bases, J lost 9 bases, and 21 bases lay in between. The CDR3 sequence: CASSYSMSLLPYRSPLHF. The CDR3 DNA sequence: TGTGCCAGCAGTTACTCGATGTCCCTCCTTCCCTACCGTTCACCCCTCCACTTT.

This clone was picked up many times. V gene TRBV2 combines with J gene TRBJ1-2; D gene ambiguous. The CDR3 totals 14 residues. CDR1 is SNHLY and CDR2 is FYNNEI in the germline V gene. V was shortened by 11 bases and J by 5 bases, with 21 bases between the two germline ends. CDR3 in DNA: TGTGCCTCCCTTCGTCCACTGACGGGATATGGCTACACCTTC. Translation gives CASLRPLTGYGYTF.

The rearrangement uses TRBV6-5 and TRBJ1-5; no clear D. There are 13 residues in the CDR3. The V and J ends lost 6 bases and 0 bases respectively, with 6 bases between them. Germline CDR1 MNHEY, CDR2 SVGAGI. CDR3 bases: TGTGCCAGCAGCCCCAATAGCAATCAGCCCCAGCATTTT. Its translation: CASSPNSNQPQHF.

The rearrangement joins TRBV28 to TRBJ2-4, with D hard to call. Germline V CDR1 and CDR2: MDHEN, SYDVKM. The CDR3 spans 14 residues. With 8 bases removed from V and 1 base from J, the gap between germline ends came to 12 bases. CDR3 amino acids: CASGLLGAKNIQYF. The CDR3 DNA sequence: TGTGCCAGCGGTCTACTGGGGGCCAAAAACATTCAGTACTTC.

The chain carries TRBV15 and TRBJ1-2; D gene unclear. The V end was cut by 3 bases, the J end by 1 base, with 15 bases between. Looked up from germline, CDR1 is LNHNV and CDR2 is YYDKDF (reference sequence). This CDR3 is 16 amino acids long. The CDR3 loop reads CATSRSVRAGNYGYTF. Here the CDR3 DNA reads TGTGCCACCAGCAGGTCCGTTCGGGCAGGTAACTATGGCTACACCTTC.

As to this clone: Other DNA sequences in this specimen translate into the identical CDR3. The V call is TRBV2, the J call TRBJ1-1, with TRBD1 as a possible D gene (5 bases). Germline loops: CDR1 SNHLY, CDR2 FYNNEI. The V end was cut by 4 bases, the J end by 3 bases, with 6 bases between. This CDR3 comprises 12 residues. The CDR3 spells CASSGGDTEAFF. The CDR3 DNA reads as TGTGCCAGCAGTGGAGGGGACACTGAAGCTTTCTTT.

The rearrangement joins TRBV12-2 to TRBJ1-6. TRBV12-2 is an annotated pseudogene. The CDR3 length is 15 residues. The CDR3 protein is CASRPGGQYNSPLHF. In nucleotides, the CDR3 is TGTGCAAGTCGCCCCGGGGGGCAGTATAATTCACCCCTCCACTTT.

This clone appeared once. The chain has TRBV6-2 or TRBV6-3 and TRBJ1-5; TRBD1 matches at 9 bases. Germline-derived CDR1 and CDR2 are MNHEY and SVGEGT. CDR3 length: 15 amino acids. J was trimmed by 6 bases and V by 6 bases; bases with no gene match: 9. This CDR3 reads CASSNRDRVTQPQHF. CDR3 bases: TGTGCCAGCAGCAACCGGGACAGGGTGACTCAGCCCCAGCATTTT.

CDR3 nucleotide sequence: TGTGCCAGTAGTATAGGTTCGGGGCAAGAGACCCAGTACTTC. Its translation is CASSIGSGQETQYF. The chain couples TRBV19 to TRBJ2-5; TRBD2 might be the D (5 bases). Germline assignment: CDR1 LNHDA and CDR2 SQIVND (reference sequence). The length of the CDR3 is 14 residues. With 1 base removed from V and 2 bases from J, the gap between germline ends came to 8 bases.

V usage is TRBV5-5 and J usage is TRBJ1-4; D is uncertain. CDR3 length: 14 amino acids. CDR1 and CDR2 (germline): SGHKS, YYEKEE (reference sequence). Trimming shortened V by 6 bases and J by 3 bases, and 12 bases separated the two germline ends. The CDR3 sequence: CASTPRAANEKLFF. The CDR3 bases are TGTGCCAGCACCCCTCGGGCGGCTAATGAAAAACTGTTTTTT. The complete variable domain, with remaining parts taken from reference TRBV5-5 and TRBJ1-4, reads DAGVTQSPTHLIKTRGQQVTLRCSPISGHKSVSWYQQVLGQGPQFIFQYYEKEERGRGNFPDRFSARQFPNYSSELNVNALLLGDSALYLCASTPRAANEKLFFGSGTQLSVL.

The chain carries TRBV21-1 and TRBJ2-7; the table's D call of TRBD1 was not tested on the DNA. TRBV21-1 corresponds to a pseudogene. The CDR3 has 19 residues. CDR3 DNA sequence: TGTGCCAGCAGCTTACAGATCCGGGACAACCCCATAGAATCCTACGAGCAGTACTTC. Translated: CASSLQIRDNPIESYEQYF.

The J gene is TRBJ2-7, the V gene TRBV2, with a tentative D call TRBD1 (5 bases). Germline V gene sequence: CDR1 SNHLY, CDR2 FYNNEI. The CDR3 has 13 residues. Trimming pared 6 bases from V and 5 bases from J, leaving 14 bases between. The CDR3 here is CASRGVDIDEQYF. CDR3 in DNA: TGTGCCAGCAGAGGGGTCGACATCGACGAGCAGTACTTC.

This chain uses TRBV24-1 with TRBJ1-5, with D perhaps matching TRBD1 (6 bases). CDR1 is KGHDR, CDR2 SFDVKD, per germline. The germline V and J ends were trimmed by 8 bases and 4 bases, with 11 bases remaining between them. The CDR3 has 13 residues. The CDR3 loop reads CATTRGPNQPQHF. CDR3 DNA: TGTGCCACCACCAGGGGACCAAATCAGCCCCAGCATTTT.

The CDR3 reads CASSVAGDRGGYGYTF. CDR3 DNA: TGTGCCAGCAGCGTAGCTGGGGACAGGGGGGGATATGGCTACACCTTC. The genes are TRBV9 and TRBJ1-2, with 11 positions matching TRBD1. With V trimmed by 0 bases and J by 5 bases, 6 bases remained unmatched. This CDR3 has 16 residues. The germline V gene has CDR1 SGDLS and CDR2 YYNGEE.

V usage is TRBV5-1 and J usage is TRBJ1-3; D may be TRBD1 (5 bases). The CDR3 has 14 residues. V was trimmed by 4 bases and J by 3 bases, leaving 11 bases between them. The germline gives CDR1 SGHRS, CDR2 YFSETQ. The DNA of the CDR3 is TGCGCCAGCAGCCTGACAGATGTTGGAAACACCATATATTTT. It encodes CASSLTDVGNTIYF.

This chain joins TRBV11-2 and TRBJ1-1; 8 bases map to TRBD1. This CDR3 spans 13 amino acids. With V trimmed by 5 bases and J by 6 bases, 5 bases remained unmatched. Looked up from germline, CDR1 is SGHAT and CDR2 is FQNNGV. The CDR3 DNA reads as TGTGCCAGCAGCCCTGGGACAGGTCCTGAAGCTTTCTTT. Protein product: CASSPGTGPEAFF.

This chain connects TRBV9 to TRBJ2-3; 14 bases fit TRBD2. The CDR3 totals 16 residues. Losses at the gene ends were 7 bases for V and 0 bases for J; bases not matched to a gene: 4. The V gene's germline CDR1 is SGDLS and CDR2 YYNGEE. The CDR3 bases are TGTGCCAGCGGGACTAGCGGGGGATCTAGCACAGATACGCAGTATTTT. This codes for CASGTSGGSSTDTQYF.

This chain joins TRBV18 and TRBJ1-1, with D possibly TRBD1 on 5 matching bases. CDR3 size: 13 residues. V was trimmed by 5 bases and J by 6 bases, leaving 13 bases between them. Germline V gene data show CDR1 as KGHSH and CDR2 as LQKENI. The CDR3 is CASSSAPGAEAFF. The CDR3 nucleotides are TGTGCCAGCTCAAGTGCTCCGGGGGCTGAAGCTTTCTTT.

The genes are TRBV7-6 and TRBJ2-1; TRBD2 matches at 11 bases. Germline V gene data show CDR1 as SGHVS and CDR2 as FNYEAQ. V lost 2 bases and J lost 3; bases outside the gene matches: 6. CDR3 length: 17 amino acids. The CDR3 DNA is TGTGCCAGCAGCTTAAATAGCGGGGGGGACTACTACAATGAGCAGTTCTTC. Protein sequence: CASSLNSGGDYYNEQFF.

This clone has just a few counts. This chain uses TRBV19 with TRBJ2-7; TRBD1 aligns across 9 bases. Trimming cost V 4 bases and J 3 bases; bases outside gene matches: 7. Germline V gene lookup returns CDR1 LNHDA and CDR2 SQIVND (reference sequence). The CDR3 has 15 residues. The CDR3 reads CASSREPTGGYEQYF. The CDR3 coding sequence is TGTGCCAGTAGTAGGGAACCGACAGGGGGCTACGAGCAGTACTTC. The entire variable domain, with the rest obtained from reference TRBV19 and TRBJ2-7, is as follows: DGGITQSPKYLFRKEGQNVTLSCEQNLNHDAMYWYRQDPGQGLRLIYYSQIVNDFQKGDIAEGYSVSREKKESFPLTVTSAQKNPTAFYLCASSREPTGGYEQYFGPGTRLTVT.

In the case of this clone: Its ends do not fully match the called genes, so a read error is possible. The identical CDR3 is also encoded by other nucleotide sequences in the sample. The chain combines TRBV7-9 with TRBJ1-2; perhaps TRBD1 as D (6 bases). Germline CDR1 reads SEHNR; CDR2 reads FQNEAQ (reference sequence). CDR3 length: 14 amino acids. The CDR3 DNA reads as TGTGCCAGTAGCTTATCTAACAGGGAACCTGGCTACACCTTC. It encodes CASSLSNREPGYTF.

The rearrangement uses TRBV11-2 and TRBJ2-7; no clear D. This CDR3 region has 9 residues. V lost 5 bases to trimming and J lost 7 bases, with 3 bases between them. The germline V gene has CDR1 SGHAT and CDR2 FQNNGV. This chain's CDR3 is CASSQEQYF. CDR3 nucleotides: TGTGCCAGCAGCCAAGAGCAGTACTTC.

The chain uses TRBV7-2 and TRBJ2-2; D possibly corresponds to TRBD1 (5 bases). Germline V lookup: CDR1 SGHTA, CDR2 FQGNSA. The CDR3 covers 12 residues. Trimming left V 5 bases short and J 10 bases short, with 11 bases between. The CDR3 is CASSRDSLELFF. As DNA, the CDR3 is TGTGCCAGCAGCCGAGACAGTCTGGAGCTGTTTTTT. The full variable domain, in which reference TRBV7-2 and TRBJ2-2 provide the parts outside the CDR3, is GAGVSQSPSNKVTEKGKDVELRCDPISGHTALYWYRQSLGQGLEFLIYFQGNSAPDKSGLPSDRFSAERTGGSVSTLTIQRTQQEDSAVYLCASSRDSLELFFGEGSRLTVL.